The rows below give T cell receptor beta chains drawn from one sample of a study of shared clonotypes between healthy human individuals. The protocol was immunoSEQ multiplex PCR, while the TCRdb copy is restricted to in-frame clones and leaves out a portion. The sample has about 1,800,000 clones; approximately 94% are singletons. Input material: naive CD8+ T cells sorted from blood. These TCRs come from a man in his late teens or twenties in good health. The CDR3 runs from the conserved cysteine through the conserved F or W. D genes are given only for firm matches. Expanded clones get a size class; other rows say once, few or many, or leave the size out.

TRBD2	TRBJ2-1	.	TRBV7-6	CASSLPAGASEQFF	TGTGCCAGCAGCTTACCGGCGGGAGCGTCGGAGCAGTTCTTC
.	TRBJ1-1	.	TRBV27	CASSPGSTEAFF	TGTGCCAGCAGCCCGGGGAGCACTGAAGCTTTCTTT
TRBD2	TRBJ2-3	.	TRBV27	CASSLAVSSGGPTDTQYF	TGTGCCAGCAGTTTAGCCGTGAGTAGCGGGGGACCCACAGATACGCAGTATTTT
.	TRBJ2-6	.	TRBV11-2	CASSLEALLSGANVLTF	TGTGCCAGCAGCCTCGAAGCCCTCCTATCTGGGGCCAACGTCCTGACTTTC
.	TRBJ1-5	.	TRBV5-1	CASGRPQHF	TGCGCCAGCGGGAGGCCCCAGCATTTT
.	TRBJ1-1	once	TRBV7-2	CASSSGLGGWTEAFF	TGTGCCAGCAGCTCCGGTTTGGGGGGCTGGACTGAAGCTTTCTTT
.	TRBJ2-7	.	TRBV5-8	CASSLDPYDMEQYF	TGTGCCAGCAGCTTAGACCCCTACGATATGGAGCAGTACTTC
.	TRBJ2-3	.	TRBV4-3	CASSQPLWADTQYF	TGCGCCAGCAGCCAACCTCTCTGGGCAGATACGCAGTATTTT
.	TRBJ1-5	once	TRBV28	CASSPAGVNQPQHF	TGTGCCAGCAGCCCAGCAGGGGTCAATCAGCCCCAGCATTTT
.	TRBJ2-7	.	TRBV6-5	CASSYSGVGEQYF	TGTGCCAGCAGTTACTCAGGGGTTGGCGAGCAGTACTTC
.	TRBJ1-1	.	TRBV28	CASSFGLDREAFF	TGTGCCAGCAGTTTCGGACTGGATAGAGAAGCTTTCTTT
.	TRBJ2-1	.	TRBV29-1	CSVDQGHNEQFF	TGCAGCGTTGATCAGGGCCACAATGAGCAGTTCTTC
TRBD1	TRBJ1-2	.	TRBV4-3	CASSQEAGGQGDGYTF	TGCGCCAGCAGCCAAGAGGCTGGTGGACAGGGAGATGGCTACACCTTC
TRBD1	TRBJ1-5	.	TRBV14	CASSLGTGLGQPQHF	TGTGCCAGCAGCCTGGGGACAGGGTTGGGTCAGCCCCAGCATTTT
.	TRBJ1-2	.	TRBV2	CASSDGHWGVNGYTF	TGTGCCAGCAGTGATGGCCATTGGGGGGTTAATGGCTACACCTTC
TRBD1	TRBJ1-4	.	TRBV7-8	CASSALQGAGEKLFF	TGTGCCAGCAGCGCCCTACAGGGGGCAGGGGAAAAACTGTTTTTT
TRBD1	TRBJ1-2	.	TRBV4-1	CASSQPMTGIYGYTF	TGCGCCAGCAGCCAACCTATGACAGGGATCTATGGCTACACCTTC
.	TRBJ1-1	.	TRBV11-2	CASSLDTPEAFF	TGTGCCAGCAGCCTAGACACCCCTGAAGCTTTCTTT
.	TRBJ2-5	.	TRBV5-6	CASSLGPDQETQYF	TGTGCCAGCAGCTTGGGTCCGGACCAAGAGACCCAGTACTTC
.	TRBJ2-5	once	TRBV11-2	CASSLAQNQETQYF	TGTGCCAGCAGCTTAGCACAGAACCAAGAGACCCAGTACTTC
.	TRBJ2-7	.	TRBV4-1	CASSHPLGGGEQYF	TGCGCCAGCAGCCATCCCCTCGGAGGGGGAGAGCAGTACTTC
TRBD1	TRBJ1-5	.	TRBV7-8	CASSLPGQGNQPQHF	TGTGCCAGCAGCCTCCCGGGACAGGGGAATCAGCCCCAGCATTTT
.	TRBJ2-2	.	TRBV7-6	CASRSGSNTGELFF	TGTGCCAGCAGGTCGGGATCTAACACCGGGGAGCTGTTTTTT
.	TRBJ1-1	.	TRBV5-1	CASSLDSATSEAFF	TGCGCCAGCAGCTTGGACAGCGCTACCTCTGAAGCTTTCTTT
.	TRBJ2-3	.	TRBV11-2	CASSSSGANTQYF	TGTGCCAGCAGCTCCTCGGGAGCGAATACGCAGTATTTT
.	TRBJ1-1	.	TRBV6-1	CASSKTGLNTEAFF	TGTGCCAGCTCTAAGACAGGACTGAACACTGAAGCTTTCTTT
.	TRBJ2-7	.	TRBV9	CASSVAAGGDYEQYF	TGTGCCAGCAGCGTAGCGGCAGGGGGGGACTACGAGCAGTACTTC
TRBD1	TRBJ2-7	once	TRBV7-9	CASRQGANNEQYF	TGTGCCAGCAGACAGGGGGCGAACAACGAGCAGTACTTC
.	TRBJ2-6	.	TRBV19	CASTSLSSGANVLTF	TGTGCCAGTACTAGTCTTAGCTCTGGGGCCAACGTCCTGACTTTC
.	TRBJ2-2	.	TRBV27	CASSFNPGELFF	TGTGCCAGCAGTTTTAACCCCGGGGAGCTGTTTTTT
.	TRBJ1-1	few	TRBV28	CASSLAEGTMNTEAFF	TGTGCCAGCAGTTTAGCGGAGGGCACGATGAACACTGAAGCTTTCTTT
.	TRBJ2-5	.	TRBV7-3	CASSLIAGQETQYF	TGTGCCAGCAGCTTAATTGCAGGCCAAGAGACCCAGTACTTC
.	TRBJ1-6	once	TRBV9	CASSPEGGSYNSPLHF	TGTGCCAGCAGCCCCGAGGGTGGCTCCTATAATTCACCCCTCCACTTT
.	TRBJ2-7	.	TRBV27	CASSSRTDSYEQYF	TGTGCCAGCAGTTCCCGGACAGACTCCTACGAGCAGTACTTC
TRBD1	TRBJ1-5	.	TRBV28	CASTSPGQGYNSNQPQHF	TGTGCCAGCACCTCACCGGGACAGGGATATAATAGCAATCAGCCCCAGCATTTT
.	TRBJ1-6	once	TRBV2	CASGVGQGASYNSPLHF	TGTGCCAGCGGAGTTGGGCAGGGCGCGTCCTATAATTCACCCCTCCACTTT
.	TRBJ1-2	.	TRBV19	CASSIPASNYGYTF	TGTGCCAGTAGTATCCCCGCCAGCAACTATGGCTACACCTTC
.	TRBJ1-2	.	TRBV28	CASSFSGDYGYTF	TGTGCCAGCAGTTTTTCAGGGGACTATGGCTACACCTTC
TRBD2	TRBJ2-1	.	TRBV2	CASSFGGGYNEQFF	TGTGCCAGCAGTTTTGGGGGGGGCTACAATGAGCAGTTCTTC
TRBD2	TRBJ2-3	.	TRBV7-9	CASSWGSGGPADTQYF	TGTGCCAGCAGCTGGGGTAGCGGGGGGCCCGCAGATACGCAGTATTTT
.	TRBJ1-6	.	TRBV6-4	CASRGNVNSPLHF	TGTGCCAGCCGGGGGAATGTCAATTCACCCCTCCACTTT
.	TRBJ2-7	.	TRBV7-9	CASSLGAGRYEQYF	TGTGCCAGCAGCTTAGGGGCAGGGCGCTACGAGCAGTACTTC
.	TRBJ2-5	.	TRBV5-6	CASSNWDFQETQYF	TGTGCCAGCAGCAACTGGGACTTCCAAGAGACCCAGTACTTC
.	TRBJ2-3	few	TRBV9	CASSVGGGDTQYF	TGTGCCAGCAGCGTAGGTGGGGGAGATACGCAGTATTTT
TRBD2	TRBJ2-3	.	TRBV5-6	CASSLFTSGSTDTQYF	TGTGCCAGCAGCTTGTTTACTAGCGGGAGTACAGATACGCAGTATTTT
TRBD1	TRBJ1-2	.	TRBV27	CASSTTGNGYTF	TGTGCCAGCAGCACGACAGGGAACGGCTACACCTTC